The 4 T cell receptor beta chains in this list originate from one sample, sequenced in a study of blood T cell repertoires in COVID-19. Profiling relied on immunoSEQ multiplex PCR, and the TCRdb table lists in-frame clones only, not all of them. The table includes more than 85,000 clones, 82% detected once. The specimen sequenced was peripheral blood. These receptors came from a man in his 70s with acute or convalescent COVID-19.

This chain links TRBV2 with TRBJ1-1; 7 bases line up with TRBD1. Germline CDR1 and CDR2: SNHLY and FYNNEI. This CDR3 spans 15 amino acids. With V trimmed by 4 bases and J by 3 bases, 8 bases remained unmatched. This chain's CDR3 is CASSAQGVGDTEAFF. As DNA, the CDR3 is TGTGCCAGCAGTGCCCAGGGGGTAGGGGACACTGAAGCTTTCTTT.

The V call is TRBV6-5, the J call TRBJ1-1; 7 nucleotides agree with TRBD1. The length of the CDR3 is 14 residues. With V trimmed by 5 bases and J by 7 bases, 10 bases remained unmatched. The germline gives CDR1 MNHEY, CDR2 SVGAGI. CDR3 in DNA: TGTGCCAGCAGTCAGGGGGGCAGACCAGTTGAAGCTTTCTTT. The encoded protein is CASSQGGRPVEAFF.

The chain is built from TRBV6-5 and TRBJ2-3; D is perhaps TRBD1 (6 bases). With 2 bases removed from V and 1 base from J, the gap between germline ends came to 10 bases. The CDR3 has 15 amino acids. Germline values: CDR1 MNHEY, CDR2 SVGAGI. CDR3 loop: CASSYQRQGTDTQYF. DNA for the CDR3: TGTGCCAGCAGTTACCAGCGACAGGGCACAGATACGCAGTATTTT.

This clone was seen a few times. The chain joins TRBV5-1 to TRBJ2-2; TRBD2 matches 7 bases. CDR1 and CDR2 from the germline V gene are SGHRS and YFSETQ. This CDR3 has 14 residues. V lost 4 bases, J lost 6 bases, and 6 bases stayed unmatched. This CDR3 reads CASSAAGRAGELFF. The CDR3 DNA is TGCGCCAGCAGCGCCGCAGGGAGGGCCGGGGAGCTGTTTTTT.